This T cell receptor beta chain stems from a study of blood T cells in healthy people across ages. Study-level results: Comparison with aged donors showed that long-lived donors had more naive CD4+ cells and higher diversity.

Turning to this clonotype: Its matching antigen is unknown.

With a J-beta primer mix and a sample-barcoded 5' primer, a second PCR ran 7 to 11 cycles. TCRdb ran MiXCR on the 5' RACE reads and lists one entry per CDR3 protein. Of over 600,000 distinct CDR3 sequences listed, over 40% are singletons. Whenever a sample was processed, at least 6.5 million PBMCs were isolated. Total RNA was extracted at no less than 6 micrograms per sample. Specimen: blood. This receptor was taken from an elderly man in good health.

CDR3 sequence reads: CASATYVSNQPQHF. The DNA of the CDR3 is TGTGCCTCCGCCACTTACGTTTCCAATCAGCCCCAGCATTTT. The rearrangement joins TRBV6-2 or TRBV6-3 to TRBJ1-5; D remains ambiguous. The V gene's germline CDR1 is MNHEY and CDR2 SVGEGT. Between the trimmed V and J ends, which lost 11 bases and 3 bases, there was a span of 17 bases. The CDR3 has 14 residues.